These T cell receptor beta chains were read from a single sample in a study of regulatory T cells in long-lasting Graves disease. TCRdb called the multiplex PCR reads again in MiXCR, with one record for every CDR3 protein. The data show some 230,000 distinct CDR3 sequences, approximately 20% seen once. The sequencing used peripheral blood mononuclear cells (PBMCs), collected at new diagnosis, from a patient treated with antithyroid drugs. The receptors come from a female donor with Graves disease. CDR3s include the opening cysteine and the closing phenylalanine or tryptophan. Each record gives: CDR3 DNA, CDR3 protein, D gene, clone size, J gene, V gene. The D gene is left open where the match is weak. Some rows have no size entry. The others give once, few or many, or a class for an expanded clone.

cdr3_nt: TGCGCCAGCAGCTTGGCCGAACAGGGATCAGAGGACTATGGCTACACCTTC; cdr3_aa: CASSLAEQGSEDYGYTF; d_call: .; clone_size: many; j_call: TRBJ1-2; v_call: TRBV5-1
cdr3_nt: TGTGCCAGCAGTTTAGGTGGCCTAGCAGCTTCAGGGCAGTTCTTC; cdr3_aa: CASSLGGLAASGQFF; d_call: .; clone_size: many; j_call: TRBJ2-1; v_call: TRBV12-3/TRBV12-4
cdr3_nt: TGCAGTGCTAGAGAGGGACTAGCGGGATATAGGGGGGAGCTGTTTTTT; cdr3_aa: CSAREGLAGYRGELFF; d_call: TRBD2; clone_size: many; j_call: TRBJ2-2; v_call: TRBV20-1
cdr3_nt: TGTGCCAGCAGTCCCGACAGCTGGGCGAGTGGCTACACCTTC; cdr3_aa: CASSPDSWASGYTF; d_call: .; clone_size: few; j_call: TRBJ1-2; v_call: TRBV6-1
cdr3_nt: TGTGCCAGCTCACCGATACTAGCGGGTTCCTACGAGCAGTACTTC; cdr3_aa: CASSPILAGSYEQYF; d_call: TRBD2; clone_size: many; j_call: TRBJ2-7; v_call: TRBV18
cdr3_nt: TGTGCCAGCAGCCCAAGATTAGCGGGATTAGCGCAGTACTTC; cdr3_aa: CASSPRLAGLAQYF; d_call: TRBD2; clone_size: many; j_call: TRBJ2-7; v_call: TRBV9
cdr3_nt: TGTGCCAGCACGGGTAGCGCATTACGAGAGCAGTTCTTC; cdr3_aa: CASTGSALREQFF; d_call: .; clone_size: .; j_call: TRBJ2-1; v_call: TRBV2
cdr3_nt: TGTGCCAGCAGCTTAGGCAGCCTCGGTGGGGCTTTCTTT; cdr3_aa: CASSLGSLGGAFF; d_call: .; clone_size: hyperexpanded; j_call: TRBJ1-1; v_call: TRBV7-2
cdr3_nt: TGTGCCAGCAGCTTAGATCCTGCACTAGCGGGGACCCCTTACAATGAGCAGTTCTTC; cdr3_aa: CASSLDPALAGTPYNEQFF; d_call: TRBD2; clone_size: many; j_call: TRBJ2-1; v_call: TRBV11-2
cdr3_nt: TGTGCCAGCAGTTTATTCCAAACTAGAGGAACAGATACGCAGTATTTT; cdr3_aa: CASSLFQTRGTDTQYF; d_call: .; clone_size: many; j_call: TRBJ2-3; v_call: TRBV12-3/TRBV12-4
cdr3_nt: TGTGCCAGCAGCTTAGCGCAAACTAGGGGCAATGAGCAGTTCTTC; cdr3_aa: CASSLAQTRGNEQFF; d_call: .; clone_size: many; j_call: TRBJ2-1; v_call: TRBV7-9
cdr3_nt: TGCGCCAGCAGCCCAGGGATGTCGCGGGGATCCTACAATGAGCAGTTCTTC; cdr3_aa: CASSPGMSRGSYNEQFF; d_call: .; clone_size: .; j_call: TRBJ2-1; v_call: TRBV4-1
cdr3_nt: TGTGCCAGCAGTTCTGGATTTGCTAGCACAGATACGCAGTATTTT; cdr3_aa: CASSSGFASTDTQYF; d_call: .; clone_size: many; j_call: TRBJ2-3; v_call: TRBV28
cdr3_nt: TGTGCCAGTAGTATCCCCTCGGGAGGGGTCAATTCACCCCTCCACTTT; cdr3_aa: CASSIPSGGVNSPLHF; d_call: .; clone_size: few; j_call: TRBJ1-6; v_call: TRBV19
cdr3_nt: TGTGCCTGGAGTCTCCACGGGGAGACCCAGTACTTC; cdr3_aa: CAWSLHGETQYF; d_call: .; clone_size: many; j_call: TRBJ2-5; v_call: TRBV30
cdr3_nt: TGTGCCAGCAGCCTCCTAGAATCACCCCTCCACTTT; cdr3_aa: CASSLLESPLHF; d_call: .; clone_size: .; j_call: TRBJ1-6; v_call: TRBV12-3/TRBV12-4
cdr3_nt: TGTGCCAGTAACGGCGGGTGGGGGGAGCAGTACTTC; cdr3_aa: CASNGGWGEQYF; d_call: .; clone_size: many; j_call: TRBJ2-7; v_call: TRBV19
cdr3_nt: TGTGCCAGCAGCTTGCTCACAACTAATGAAAAACTGTTTTTT; cdr3_aa: CASSLLTTNEKLFF; d_call: .; clone_size: few; j_call: TRBJ1-4; v_call: TRBV7-9